The clone carrying this T cell receptor beta chain was counted ten times or more. Its antigen is unknown. The data originate from a study of blood T cells in healthy people across ages. General study findings and limits: Unknown donor CMV status possibly confounded expanded clonotype changes. It was the long-lived donors that had more naive CD4+ cells and higher diversity than aged donors. PBMCs left unsorted prevented a conclusive naive versus antigen-experienced comparison.

From germline, CDR1 is SGHTA and CDR2 FQGTGA. This CDR3 has 14 residues. V dropped 6 bases and J dropped 2 bases, with 12 bases sitting between them. It was with a sample-barcoded 5' primer and a J-beta primer mix that a second PCR of roughly 7 to 11 cycles was run. TCRdb reprocessed the 5' RACE reads via MiXCR and lists one record per CDR3 protein. The table lists about 1.5 million distinct CDR3 sequences, about 42% of them singletons. PBMCs, at least 7 million per sample, were isolated. Sequencing used blood. The clonotype originates from a young woman in good health. This rearrangement joins TRBV7-3 to TRBJ2-3; D gene unclear. This CDR3 reads CASSLSSHTDTQYF. DNA for the CDR3: TGTGCCAGCAGTTTATCGTCGCACACAGATACGCAGTATTTT. Full variable domain (rest looked up from reference TRBV7-3 and TRBJ2-3): GAGVSQTPSNKVTEKGKYVELRCDPISGHTALYWYRQSLGQGPEFLIYFQGTGAADDSGLPNDRFFAVRPEGSVSTLKIQRTERGDSAVYLCASSLSSHTDTQYFGPGTRLTVL.